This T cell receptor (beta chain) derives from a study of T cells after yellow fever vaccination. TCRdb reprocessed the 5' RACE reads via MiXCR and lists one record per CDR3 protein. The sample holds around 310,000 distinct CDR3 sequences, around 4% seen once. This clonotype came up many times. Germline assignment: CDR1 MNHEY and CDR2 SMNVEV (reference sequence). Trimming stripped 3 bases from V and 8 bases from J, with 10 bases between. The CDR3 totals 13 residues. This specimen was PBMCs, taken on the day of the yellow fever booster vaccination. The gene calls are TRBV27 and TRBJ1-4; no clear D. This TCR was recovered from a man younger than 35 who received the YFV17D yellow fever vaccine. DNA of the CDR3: TGTGCCAGCAGTTTTCAGGTAGAGGAAAAACTGTTTTTT. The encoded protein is CASSFQVEEKLFF.